A single sample is the source of the 5 T cell receptor gamma chains below, sequenced in a study of gamma delta lymphoproliferative disorders and STAT genes. Genomic DNA from isolated PBMCs served as the sequencing template. TCRdb used CATT to re-call clones from the multiplex PCR reads. The table shows some 1,300 gamma-chain clones, with roughly 13% occurring only once. The sample was blood. These receptors originate from a human donor in good health.

This clone is deemed medium-sized. Different DNA sequences within this sample yield the same CDR3. V gene TRGV9 combines with J gene TRGJP. The J gene is absent in TCRdb and was assigned here via DNA matching to germline. J lost 4 bases, V lost 1 base, and 1 base had no gene match. Germline assignment: CDR1 GITISATS and CDR2 ISYDGTV (reference sequence). The CDR3 spans 16 residues. The CDR3 is CALWEVQELGKKIKVF. The CDR3 DNA follows: TGTGCCTTGTGGGAGGTTCAAGAGTTGGGCAAAAAAATCAAGGTATTT.

A word on this clone: It is unclear where the CDR3 begins or ends on the DNA, so no DNA is shown, and the CDR3 is as TCRdb lists it. The V gene is listed as TRGV2; no J gene was called. The CDR3 is 19 amino acids in total, end residues counted. Germline V gene data show CDR1 as EGSNGY and CDR2 as YDSYNSKV. Here the CDR3 reads CATWDRLFIRNSLAVEQHF.

This clone is judged large (0.1 to 1%). Different DNA sequences within this sample yield the same CDR3. The chain joins TRGV10 to TRGJ1 or TRGJ2. The J gene, missing from TCRdb, was assigned here through DNA to germline matching. TRGV10 is identified as an open reading frame with a role that is uncertain. The CDR3 is made up of 10 amino acids. V shed 8 bases and J 7 bases; nucleotides not matched to a gene: 3. CDR3 amino acids: CAAWEYKKLF. CDR3 sequence (DNA): TGTGCTGCGTGGGAATATAAGAAACTCTTT.

This clone rates as large (0.1 to 1%). The genes are TRGV3 and TRGJP2. TCRdb offers no J gene call, so here the DNA was matched to germline to obtain one. Germline values: CDR1 VTNTFY, CDR2 YDVSTARD (reference sequence). The CDR3 sequence is 14 residues long. With V trimmed by 4 bases and J by 3 bases, 5 bases remained unmatched. The CDR3 is CATWESCSDWIKTF. The CDR3 DNA reads as TGTGCCACCTGGGAGAGTTGTAGTGATTGGATCAAGACGTTT.

This clone is labeled large. The chain carries TRGV10 and TRGJP1. In the absence of a J gene in TCRdb, the DNA was matched to germline to assign it here. TRGV10 belongs to the ORF category, with a function that is uncertain. The CDR3 is 14 residues long. The trim removed 8 bases at V and 0 bases at J, leaving 4 bases unmatched. The CDR3 DNA reads TGTGCTGCGTGGGACAATACCACTGGTTGGTTCAAGATATTT. It specifies CAAWDNTTGWFKIF.